The entry below describes one TCR beta chain. Its antigen is currently unknown. The CDR3 totals 15 residues. The ends lost 4 bases at V and 7 bases at J; junction bases unmatched: 5. Germline V gene sequence: CDR1 SGHDT, CDR2 YYEEEE. The sample originates from a study of cytomegalovirus exposure and HLA in healthy donors. Study conclusions and caveats: Researchers reported in a later analysis that a missense DCLRE1C variant was tied to TCR beta V- and J-gene trimming. The likely origin of a cluster of highly shared sequence variants was a sequencing artifact.

PCR involved 60 Vbeta and 13 Jbeta primers. Assay used: immunoSEQ multiplex PCR; TCRdb lists only in-frame clones, some missing. The sample yields 150,000 or so clones, roughly 73% seen once. The source material was PBMCs. The source of this sequence is a woman in her late teens or twenties in good health and CMV-seronegative. The chain has TRBV5-6 and TRBJ2-2; 12 nucleotides align to TRBD2. The CDR3 DNA sequence: TGTGCCAGCAGCCCTCGGACTAGCGGGGTCGGGGAGCTGTTTTTT. Translating gives CASSPRTSGVGELFF.